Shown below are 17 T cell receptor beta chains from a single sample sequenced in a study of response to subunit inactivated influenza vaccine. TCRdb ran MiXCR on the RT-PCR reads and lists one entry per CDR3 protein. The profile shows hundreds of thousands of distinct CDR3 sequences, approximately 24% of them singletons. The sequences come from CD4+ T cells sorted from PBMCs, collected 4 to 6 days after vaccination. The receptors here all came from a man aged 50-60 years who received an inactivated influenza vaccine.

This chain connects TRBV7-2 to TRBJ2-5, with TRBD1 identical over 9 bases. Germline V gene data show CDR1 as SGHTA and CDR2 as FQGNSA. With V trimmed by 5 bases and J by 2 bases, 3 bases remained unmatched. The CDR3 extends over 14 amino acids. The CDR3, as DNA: TGTGCCAGCAGCACGGACAGGGGTCAAGAGACCCAGTACTTC. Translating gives CASSTDRGQETQYF.

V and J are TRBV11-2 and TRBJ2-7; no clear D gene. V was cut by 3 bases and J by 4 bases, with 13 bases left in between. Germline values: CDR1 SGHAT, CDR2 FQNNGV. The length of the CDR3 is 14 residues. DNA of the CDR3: TGTGCCAGCAGCTTTAGGGCCGACGGATACGAGCAGTACTTC. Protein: CASSFRADGYEQYF. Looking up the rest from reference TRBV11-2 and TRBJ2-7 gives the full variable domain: EAGVAQSPRYKIIEKRQSVAFWCNPISGHATLYWYQQILGQGPKLLIQFQNNGVVDDSQLPKDRFSAERLKGVDSTLKIQPAKLEDSAVYLCASSFRADGYEQYFGPGTRLTVT.

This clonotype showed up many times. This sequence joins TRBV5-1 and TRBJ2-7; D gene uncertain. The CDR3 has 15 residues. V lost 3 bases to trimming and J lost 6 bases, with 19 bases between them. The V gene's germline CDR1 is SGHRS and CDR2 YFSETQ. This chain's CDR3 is CASSSTQPGDPEQYF. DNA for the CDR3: TGCGCCAGCAGCTCAACACAACCGGGCGACCCCGAGCAGTACTTC.

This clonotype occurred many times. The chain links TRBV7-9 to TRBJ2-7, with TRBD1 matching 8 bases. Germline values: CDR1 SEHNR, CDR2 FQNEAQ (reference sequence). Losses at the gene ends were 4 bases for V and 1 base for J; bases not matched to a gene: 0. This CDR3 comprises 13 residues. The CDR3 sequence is CASSWTGSYEQYF. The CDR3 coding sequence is TGTGCCAGCAGCTGGACAGGGTCCTACGAGCAGTACTTC.

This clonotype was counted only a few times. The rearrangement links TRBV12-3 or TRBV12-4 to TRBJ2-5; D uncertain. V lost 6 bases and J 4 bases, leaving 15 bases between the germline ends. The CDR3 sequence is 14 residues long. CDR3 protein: CASSLSRQRETQYF. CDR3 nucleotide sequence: TGTGCCAGCAGCCTCTCCCGGCAGAGAGAGACCCAGTACTTC.

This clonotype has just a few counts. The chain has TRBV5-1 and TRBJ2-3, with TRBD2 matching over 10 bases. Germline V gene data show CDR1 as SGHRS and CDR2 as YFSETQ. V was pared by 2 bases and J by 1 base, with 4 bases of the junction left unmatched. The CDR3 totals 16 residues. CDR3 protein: CASSFPSGSGTDTQYF. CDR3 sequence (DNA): TGCGCCAGCAGCTTTCCTAGCGGGAGCGGCACAGATACGCAGTATTTT.

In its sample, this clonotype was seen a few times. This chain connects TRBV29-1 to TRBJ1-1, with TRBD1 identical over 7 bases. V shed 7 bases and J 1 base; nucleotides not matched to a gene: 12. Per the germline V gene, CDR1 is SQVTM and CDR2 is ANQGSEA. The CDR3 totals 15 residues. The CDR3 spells CSARSTGQRNTEAFF. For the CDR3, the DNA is TGCAGCGCCCGGTCGACAGGGCAGAGGAACACTGAAGCTTTCTTT.

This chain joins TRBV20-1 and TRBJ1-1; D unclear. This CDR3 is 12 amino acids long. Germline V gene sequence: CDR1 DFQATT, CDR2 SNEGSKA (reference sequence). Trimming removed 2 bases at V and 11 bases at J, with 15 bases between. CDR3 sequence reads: CSARPPGEGAFF. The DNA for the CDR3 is TGCAGTGCTAGACCTCCGGGCGAAGGGGCTTTCTTT.

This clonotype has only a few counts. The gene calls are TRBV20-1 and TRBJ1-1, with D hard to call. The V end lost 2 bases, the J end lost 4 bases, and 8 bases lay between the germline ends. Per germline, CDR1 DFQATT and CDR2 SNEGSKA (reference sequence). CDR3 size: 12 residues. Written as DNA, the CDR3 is TGCAGTGCTAGACGGTCGGGCACTGAAGCTTTCTTT. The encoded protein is CSARRSGTEAFF.

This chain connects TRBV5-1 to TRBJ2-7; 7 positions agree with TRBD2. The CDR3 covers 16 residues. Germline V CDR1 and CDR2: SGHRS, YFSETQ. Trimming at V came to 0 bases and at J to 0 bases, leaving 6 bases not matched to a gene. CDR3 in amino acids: CASSLAPRGGSYEQYF. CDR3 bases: TGCGCCAGCAGCTTGGCCCCCCGCGGGGGCTCCTACGAGCAGTACTTC.

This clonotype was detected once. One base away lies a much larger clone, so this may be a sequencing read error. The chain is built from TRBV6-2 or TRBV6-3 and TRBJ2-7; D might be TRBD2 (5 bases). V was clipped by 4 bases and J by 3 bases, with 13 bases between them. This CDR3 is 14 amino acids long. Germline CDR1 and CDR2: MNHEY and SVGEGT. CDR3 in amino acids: CASSFSGSFYEQYF. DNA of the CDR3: TGTGCCAGCAGTTTTTCGGGGAGCTTCTACGAGCAGTACTTC.

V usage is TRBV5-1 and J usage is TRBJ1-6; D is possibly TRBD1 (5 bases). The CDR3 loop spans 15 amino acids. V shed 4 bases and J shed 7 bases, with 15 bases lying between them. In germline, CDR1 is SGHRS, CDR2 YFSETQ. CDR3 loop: CASSSTGRQNSPLHF. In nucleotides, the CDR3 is TGCGCCAGCAGCAGCACGGGACGGCAGAATTCACCCCTCCACTTT.

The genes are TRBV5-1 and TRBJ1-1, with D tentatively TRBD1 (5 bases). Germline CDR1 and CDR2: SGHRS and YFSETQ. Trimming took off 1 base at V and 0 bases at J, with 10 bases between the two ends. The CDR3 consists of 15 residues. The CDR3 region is CASSLPGTVNTEAFF. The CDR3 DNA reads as TGCGCCAGCAGCTTGCCCGGGACGGTGAACACTGAAGCTTTCTTT.

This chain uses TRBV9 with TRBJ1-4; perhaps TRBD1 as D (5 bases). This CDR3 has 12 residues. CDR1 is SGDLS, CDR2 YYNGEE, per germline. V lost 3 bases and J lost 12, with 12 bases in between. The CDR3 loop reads CASSASRDQLFF. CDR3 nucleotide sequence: TGTGCCAGCAGCGCGAGCCGGGACCAACTGTTTTTT.

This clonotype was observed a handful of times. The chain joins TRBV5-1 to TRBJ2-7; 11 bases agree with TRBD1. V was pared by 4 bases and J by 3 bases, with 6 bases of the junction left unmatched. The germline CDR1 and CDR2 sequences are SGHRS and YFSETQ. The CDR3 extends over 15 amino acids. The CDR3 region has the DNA TGCGCCAGCAGCCATGGACAGGGGGCAGGCTACGAGCAGTACTTC. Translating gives CASSHGQGAGYEQYF. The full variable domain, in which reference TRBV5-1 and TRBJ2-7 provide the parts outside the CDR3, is KAGVTQTPRYLIKTRGQQVTLSCSPISGHRSVSWYQQTPGQGLQFLFEYFSETQRNKGNFPGRFSGRQFSNSRSEMNVSTLELGDSALYLCASSHGQGAGYEQYFGPGTRLTVT.

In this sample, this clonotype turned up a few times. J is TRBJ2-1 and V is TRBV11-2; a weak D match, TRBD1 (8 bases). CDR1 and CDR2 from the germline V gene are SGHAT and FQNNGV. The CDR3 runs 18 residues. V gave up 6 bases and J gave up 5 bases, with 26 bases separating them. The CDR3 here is CASRGGEVWTGPDNEQFF. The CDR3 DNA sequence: TGTGCCAGCAGGGGGGGGGAGGTGTGGACAGGGCCCGACAATGAGCAGTTCTTC.

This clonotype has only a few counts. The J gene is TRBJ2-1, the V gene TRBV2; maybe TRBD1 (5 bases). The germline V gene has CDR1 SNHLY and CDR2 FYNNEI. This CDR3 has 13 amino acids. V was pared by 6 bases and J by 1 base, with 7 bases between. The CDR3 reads CASRGVSYNEQFF. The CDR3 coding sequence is TGTGCCAGCAGAGGGGTATCCTACAATGAGCAGTTCTTC.